These 8 T cell receptor beta chains originate from one sample sequenced in a study of identical twins. TCRdb reanalysed the 5' RACE reads using MiXCR and keeps one entry per CDR3 protein. Among about 660,000 distinct CDR3 sequences listed, roughly 8% were seen once. These sequences were also reported in another study, on yellow fever vaccine responses in identical twins.

Sequencing used PBMCs. Receptor source: a woman between 18 and 30 years old in good health.

This clonotype was seen a few times. The J gene is TRBJ2-1, the V gene TRBV21-1; the DNA was not used to check the table's D call, TRBD1. TRBV21-1 constitutes a pseudogene. The CDR3 has 13 residues. The CDR3 protein is CASSKRRGNEQFF. CDR3 nucleotide sequence: TGTGCCAGCAGCAAACGAAGGGGCAATGAGCAGTTCTTC.

This clonotype was seen repeatedly, ten times or more. The chain employs TRBV20-1 and TRBJ1-3, with D maybe TRBD1 (6 bases). Germline V gives CDR1 DFQATT, CDR2 SNEGSKA (reference sequence). Trimming cost V 4 bases and J 3 bases, with 10 bases left between them. This CDR3 comprises 13 residues. The CDR3 nucleotides read TGCAGTGCTACCGACAGGCTTGGAAACACCATATATTTT. Protein: CSATDRLGNTIYF.

This clonotype occurred a few times. The J gene is TRBJ2-1, the V gene TRBV20-1; 11 bases align to TRBD1. Germline values: CDR1 DFQATT, CDR2 SNEGSKA (reference sequence). After removal of 2 bases from V and 9 bases from J, the junction contained 9 bases not matched to a gene. The CDR3 totals 15 residues. For the CDR3, the DNA is TGCAGTGCTAGACCCTTCGGACAGGGGGCAGTTGAGCAGTTCTTC. Its protein is CSARPFGQGAVEQFF.

The chain links TRBV12-3 or TRBV12-4 to TRBJ2-5, with TRBD2 matching over 10 bases. With 5 bases clipped from V and 7 bases from J, the junction kept 10 bases outside the gene matches. The CDR3 runs to 15 residues. The CDR3 spells CASSPTSGGDVTQYF. In nucleotides, the CDR3 is TGTGCCAGCAGTCCTACGAGCGGGGGGGACGTGACCCAGTACTTC.

V and J are TRBV28 and TRBJ2-5; D is unclear. The germline CDR1 and CDR2 sequences are MDHEN and SYDVKM. The CDR3 covers 14 residues. Trimming left V 6 bases short and J 1 base short, with 12 bases between. The chain's CDR3 is CASSLPGPQETQYF. The DNA for the CDR3 is TGTGCCAGCAGCCTACCCGGGCCCCAAGAGACCCAGTACTTC.

This chain links TRBV2 with TRBJ1-5; maybe TRBD1 (5 bases). In germline, CDR1 is SNHLY, CDR2 FYNNEI. Trimming cost V 2 bases and J 1 base, with 6 bases left between them. The CDR3 loop spans 14 amino acids. The CDR3 reads CASSEWGSNQPQHF. The CDR3 coding sequence is TGTGCCAGCAGTGAATGGGGGAGCAATCAGCCCCAGCATTTT.

This chain links TRBV5-1 with TRBJ2-1; unclear D gene. The CDR3 is made up of 13 amino acids. Germline V CDR1 and CDR2: SGHRS, YFSETQ. Trimming took 0 bases from V and 10 from J, leaving 11 bases between them. CDR3 in DNA: TGCGCCAGCAGCTTGGGGGTAGCTTGGGAGCAGTTCTTC. It specifies CASSLGVAWEQFF.

The chain links TRBV12-3 or TRBV12-4 to TRBJ2-7; TRBD1 aligns across 10 bases. Trimming took 6 bases from V and 0 from J; bases not matched to a gene: 5. This CDR3 has 15 amino acids. The CDR3 region is CASRVGQGGSYEQYF. The CDR3 DNA is TGTGCCAGCAGGGTCGGACAGGGGGGCTCCTACGAGCAGTACTTC.